This T cell receptor beta chain derives from a study of T cell clonality in common variable immunodeficiency. Overall study findings and caveats: Fewer TCRbeta clones were shared among CVID subjects than controls. Patient heterogeneity in the CVID cohort limited correlations between repertoire features and clinical complications. Authors noted CVID clonality's cause needs subpopulation repertoire sequencing. Common variable immunodeficiency TCR beta sequences reportedly had fewer deletions and N-nucleotide insertions.

The protocol was immunoSEQ multiplex PCR, while the TCRdb copy is restricted to in-frame clones and leaves out a portion. The sample was found to contain about 32,000 clones, and every one recurs. This clone was observed a handful of times. Antigen specificity is unknown. The read gets to within 3 residues of the CDR3 end, and the germline J gene fills in the rest. Germline loops: CDR1 GTSNPN, CDR2 SVGIG (reference sequence). V was trimmed by 3 bases and J by 4 bases, leaving 9 bases between them. This CDR3 has 12 amino acids. Input material: peripheral blood mononuclear cells. The rearrangement joins TRBV30 to TRBJ2-5, with D possibly TRBD1 on 6 matching bases. The source of this sequence is a human donor with common variable immunodeficiency. CDR3 DNA, as far as it was read: TGTGCCTGGAGCCAACAGGGAGAGACC. This gives the protein CAWSQQGET. The entire CDR3 protein is CAWSQQGETQYF. Drawing the rest from reference TRBV30 and TRBJ2-5, the complete variable domain is SQTIHQWPATLVQPVGSPLSLECTVEGTSNPNLYWYRQAAGRGLQLLFYSVGIGQISSEVPQNLSASRPQDRQFILSSKKLLLSDSGFYLCAWSQQGETQYFGPGTRLLVL.